The 23 T cell receptor beta chains below come from one sample, sequenced in a study of blood T cell repertoires in COVID-19. The method was immunoSEQ multiplex PCR; TCRdb's version includes in-frame clones alone and lacks a portion of them. This sample carries 40,000 or so clones, 85% of them seen once, and the ten largest clones take 5% to 7%. The sequencing sample was made of peripheral blood. Receptor source: a man aged 50 to 59 with active COVID-19.

This clone was detected only once. V and J are TRBV28 and TRBJ2-7, with D possibly being TRBD2 (6 bases). V lost 8 bases and J 6 bases, leaving 17 bases between the germline ends. The germline gives CDR1 MDHEN, CDR2 SYDVKM. The CDR3 is 13 residues long. CDR3 region: CASLGPSGGEQYF. As DNA, the CDR3 is TGTGCCAGCCTGGGTCCGTCCGGGGGCGAGCAGTACTTC.

This chain joins TRBV2 and TRBJ2-5; no firm D call. CDR1 is SNHLY and CDR2 is FYNNEI in the germline V gene. V was shortened by 6 bases and J by 0 bases, with 5 bases between the two germline ends. The CDR3 contains 12 residues. As DNA, the CDR3 is TGTGCCAGCAGGGCCGACCAAGAGACCCAGTACTTC. Translated, it gives CASRADQETQYF.

The rearrangement joins TRBV6-2 or TRBV6-3 to TRBJ2-7; TRBD1 is a possible D gene (7 bases). Germline assignment: CDR1 MNHEY and CDR2 SVGEGT. The V gene lost 2 bases and the J gene lost 5 bases, with 13 bases spanning the gap. The CDR3 has 14 amino acids. In DNA form, the CDR3 reads TGTGCCAGCAGTTACGCCGTCAGGGGGGACGAGCAGTACTTC. Its protein is CASSYAVRGDEQYF.

The chain employs TRBV11-1 and TRBJ2-1, with a possible D match to TRBD2 (6 bases). This CDR3 is built from 16 residues. Trimming shortened V by 2 bases and J by 3 bases, and 14 bases separated the two germline ends. Germline V lookup: CDR1 SGHAT, CDR2 FQDESV (reference sequence). The chain's CDR3 is CASSLRERAHYNEQFF. CDR3 coding DNA: TGTGCCAGCAGCTTACGGGAGCGGGCCCACTACAATGAGCAGTTCTTC.

V and J are TRBV28 and TRBJ2-3; 8 bases map to TRBD1. Germline CDR1 MDHEN, CDR2 SYDVKM. There are 16 residues in the CDR3. Trimming at V came to 5 bases and at J to 4 bases, leaving 11 bases not matched to a gene. DNA of the CDR3: TGTGCCAGCAGTGCTGGGACAGGACAACGACCAGATACGCAGTATTTT. It codes for CASSAGTGQRPDTQYF. The variable domain in full, with the rest retrieved from reference TRBV28 and TRBJ2-3, is DVKVTQSSRYLVKRTGEKVFLECVQDMDHENMFWYRQDPGLGLRLIYFSYDVKMKEKGDIPEGYSVSREKKERFSLILESASTNQTSMYLCASSAGTGQRPDTQYFGPGTRLTVL.

This chain links TRBV5-5 with TRBJ2-1, with 13 bases fitting TRBD2. The CDR3 sequence is 17 residues long. Trimming cost V 3 bases and J 7 bases; bases outside gene matches: 10. CDR1 and CDR2 from the germline V gene are SGHKS and YYEKEE (reference sequence). The CDR3 protein is CASSSSLAGGPRNEQFF. Written as DNA, the CDR3 is TGTGCCAGCAGCTCATCACTAGCGGGGGGGCCTAGGAATGAGCAGTTCTTC.

This rearrangement joins TRBV5-1 to TRBJ1-2, with D maybe TRBD1 (5 bases). Germline-derived CDR1 and CDR2 are SGHRS and YFSETQ. V was pared by 4 bases and J by 4 bases, with 17 bases between. The CDR3 runs to 15 residues. The CDR3 bases are TGCGCCAGCAGCCCCACCGGACAAGGTAGCTATGGCTACACCTTC. It codes for CASSPTGQGSYGYTF.

The sample holds one count of this clone. The rearrangement joins TRBV7-9 to TRBJ2-7; D perhaps matches TRBD2 (6 bases). Germline values: CDR1 SEHNR, CDR2 FQNEAQ (reference sequence). V was trimmed by 5 bases and J by 3 bases, leaving 17 bases between them. The CDR3 sequence is 15 residues long. CDR3 loop: CASSPLGTSSYEQYF. The CDR3 DNA is TGTGCCAGCAGCCCCCTAGGCACTAGCAGCTACGAGCAGTACTTC.

CDR3 amino acids: CASSTRISSPDTQYF. The CDR3 nucleotides read TGTGCCAGCAGCACCCGGATTAGCTCCCCAGATACGCAGTATTTT. The chain has TRBV13 and TRBJ2-3; D unclear. Germline V gene lookup returns CDR1 PRHDT and CDR2 FYEKMQ (reference sequence). V lost 5 bases and J lost 4, with 16 bases in between. The CDR3 is 15 amino acids.

The chain employs TRBV7-3 and TRBJ2-1, with TRBD1 matching 7 bases. The CDR3 contains 13 residues. V gave up 2 bases and J gave up 10 bases; unmatched junction bases: 5. CDR1 and CDR2 (germline): SGHTA, FQGTGA. The CDR3 spells CASSLSTGSEQFF. In DNA form, the CDR3 reads TGTGCCAGCAGCTTATCGACAGGGAGCGAGCAGTTCTTC.

This chain joins TRBV9 and TRBJ2-3; possible D gene TRBD2, 5 bases. Germline V lookup: CDR1 SGDLS, CDR2 YYNGEE. V lost 0 bases to trimming and J lost 6 bases, with 8 bases between them. The length of the CDR3 is 13 residues. The DNA of the CDR3 is TGTGCCAGCAGCGTAGGCCCGGGGGATACGCAGTATTTT. It yields the protein CASSVGPGDTQYF.

The chain employs TRBV6-2 or TRBV6-3 and TRBJ1-1; 8 nucleotides align to TRBD1. From germline, CDR1 is MNHEY and CDR2 SVGEGT. The CDR3 spans 14 residues. Trimming cost V 2 bases and J 1 base; bases outside gene matches: 0. CDR3 in DNA: TGTGCCAGCAGTTACGGGACAGGGAACACTGAAGCTTTCTTT. Translation gives CASSYGTGNTEAFF.

The chain has TRBV30 and TRBJ1-2, with 7 bases matching TRBD1. V lost 0 bases and J lost 4; bases outside the gene matches: 8. Per germline, CDR1 GTSNPN and CDR2 SVGIG (reference sequence). The CDR3 has 15 residues. This CDR3 is CAWSVQTGDSYGYTF. CDR3 bases: TGTGCCTGGAGTGTACAAACAGGGGATTCCTATGGCTACACCTTC.

This clone was detected a few times. V and J are TRBV9 and TRBJ2-7; 7 nucleotides align to TRBD2. This CDR3 spans 15 amino acids. The junction had 7 bases not matched to a gene; V was cut back by 1 base and J by 3 bases. The germline V gene has CDR1 SGDLS and CDR2 YYNGEE. CDR3 sequence reads: CASSVNPRGGYEQYF. The CDR3 nucleotides are TGTGCCAGCAGCGTAAACCCGCGCGGGGGCTACGAGCAGTACTTC.

In its sample, this clone was seen a few times. The rearrangement joins TRBV11-2 to TRBJ2-3; possible D gene TRBD2, 5 bases. Germline-derived CDR1 and CDR2 are SGHAT and FQNNGV. The V end was cut by 8 bases, the J end by 12 bases, with 21 bases between. The CDR3 spans 13 residues. The DNA of the CDR3 is TGTGCCAGCGGCCCCCCAGGAGGACCTCGCCAGTATTTT. The encoded protein is CASGPPGGPRQYF.

The chain employs TRBV7-2 and TRBJ2-7; D ambiguous. Per the germline V gene, CDR1 is SGHTA and CDR2 is FQGNSA. CDR3 length equals 13 residues. The V and J ends lost 3 bases and 0 bases respectively, with 6 bases between them. For the CDR3, the DNA is TGTGCCAGCAGCTTTATAGCCTCCTACGAGCAGTACTTC. It yields the protein CASSFIASYEQYF.

A single count supports this clone. This sequence joins TRBV7-2 and TRBJ2-1; D is uncertain. Germline V gene sequence: CDR1 SGHTA, CDR2 FQGNSA. The CDR3 runs 13 residues. The V end was cut by 4 bases, the J end by 5 bases, with 9 bases between. This chain's CDR3 is CASSSVINNEQFF. CDR3 nucleotides: TGTGCCAGCAGCTCCGTTATTAACAATGAGCAGTTCTTC.

The V gene is TRBV30, the J gene TRBJ2-7; D is perhaps TRBD2 (5 bases). From germline, CDR1 is GTSNPN and CDR2 SVGIG (reference sequence). Trimming cost V 3 bases and J 3 bases, with 12 bases left between them. This CDR3 is 13 amino acids long. Here the CDR3 DNA reads TGTGCCTGGAGGGCAGGACTTTACTACGAGCAGTACTTC. Translation: CAWRAGLYYEQYF.

This clone appeared a single time. Mismatch with germline at one junction end may stem from a read error. The chain is built from TRBV19 and TRBJ2-7; 9 bases agree with TRBD1. The CDR3 consists of 15 residues. In germline, CDR1 is LNHDA, CDR2 SQIVND (reference sequence). CDR3 sequence (DNA): TGTGCCAGTAGCATAGGACAGGGGAGCACCTACGAGCAGTACTTC. It yields the protein CASSIGQGSTYEQYF.

The genes are TRBV24-1 and TRBJ2-3; D is perhaps TRBD1 (6 bases). Looked up from germline, CDR1 is KGHDR and CDR2 is SFDVKD. This CDR3 is built from 18 residues. Trimming stripped 8 bases from V and 1 base from J, with 24 bases between. The DNA of the CDR3 is TGTGCCACCATTCGACGGGCCCAAACAGGGAGCGGCACAGATACGCAGTATTTT. This sequence encodes CATIRRAQTGSGTDTQYF.

The chain links TRBV19 to TRBJ2-5, with a tentative D call TRBD1 (6 bases). V was shortened by 7 bases and J by 5 bases, with 14 bases between the two germline ends. CDR3 length: 13 residues. CDR1 and CDR2 from the germline V gene are LNHDA and SQIVND (reference sequence). CDR3 sequence: CASTRVQGETQYF. In DNA, the CDR3 is TGTGCCAGTACCAGGGTACAGGGCGAGACCCAGTACTTC. The complete variable domain, with remaining parts taken from reference TRBV19 and TRBJ2-5, reads DGGITQSPKYLFRKEGQNVTLSCEQNLNHDAMYWYRQDPGQGLRLIYYSQIVNDFQKGDIAEGYSVSREKKESFPLTVTSAQKNPTAFYLCASTRVQGETQYFGPGTRLLVL.

This chain connects TRBV6-6 to TRBJ1-5; TRBD1 matches 8 bases. CDR3 length: 14 residues. The junction had 6 bases not matched to a gene; V was cut back by 10 bases and J by 1 base. Germline V lookup: CDR1 MNHNY, CDR2 SVGAGI (reference sequence). The CDR3 DNA reads as TGTGCCACCGCGACAGGGGCCAGCAATCAGCCCCAGCATTTT. Amino acid sequence: CATATGASNQPQHF.

This chain uses TRBV28 with TRBJ2-7; 10 nucleotides match TRBD1. Germline V CDR1 and CDR2: MDHEN, SYDVKM. The CDR3 runs to 16 residues. The trim removed 6 bases at V and 1 base at J, leaving 9 bases unmatched. In DNA form, the CDR3 reads TGTGCCAGCAGGGGGTTCGGACAGGGGGAATCCTACGAGCAGTACTTC. Protein sequence: CASRGFGQGESYEQYF.